The entry below describes one TCR beta chain. These data come from a study of T cells after yellow fever vaccination. V dropped 7 bases and J dropped 5 bases, with 13 bases sitting between them. CDR1 is SNHLY and CDR2 is FYNNEI in the germline V gene. The CDR3 covers 13 residues. TCRdb recomputed calls from the 5' RACE reads with MiXCR, one row per CDR3 protein. The sample includes fewer than 500,000 distinct CDR3 sequences, roughly 20% seen only once; the top ten take 18%. The V gene is TRBV2, the J gene TRBJ2-3; D call uncertain. This material consisted of PBMCs, taken before the yellow fever booster vaccination. The sequence was obtained from a man aged 18 to 30 who received the YFV17D yellow fever vaccine. CDR3 region: CASTRNSVDTQYF. The CDR3 nucleotides read TGTGCCAGCACTAGAAACTCCGTAGATACGCAGTATTTT.